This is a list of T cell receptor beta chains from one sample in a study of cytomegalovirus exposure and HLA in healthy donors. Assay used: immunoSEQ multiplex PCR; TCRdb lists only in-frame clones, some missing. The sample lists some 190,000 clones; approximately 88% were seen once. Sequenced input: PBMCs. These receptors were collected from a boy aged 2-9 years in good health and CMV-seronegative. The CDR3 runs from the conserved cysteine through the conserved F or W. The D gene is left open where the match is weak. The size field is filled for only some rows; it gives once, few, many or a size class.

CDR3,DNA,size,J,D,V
CASSPTPGLKGAQYF,TGTGCCAGCAGCCCTACCCCCGGGCTCAAGGGGGCCCAGTACTTC,-,TRBJ2-5,-,TRBV5-4
CASSIGRDEQFF,TGTGCCAGTAGTATTGGGCGGGATGAGCAGTTCTTC,-,TRBJ2-1,-,TRBV19
CASSQDGGREQYF,TGCGCCAGCAGCCAAGACGGGGGACGGGAGCAGTACTTC,-,TRBJ2-7,-,TRBV4-3
CAWRLGGDTEAFF,TGTGCCTGGAGATTAGGGGGCGACACTGAAGCTTTCTTT,few,TRBJ1-1,TRBD1,TRBV30
CASSVGVDKYYGYTF,TGTGCCAGCAGCGTAGGAGTCGACAAATACTATGGCTACACCTTC,-,TRBJ1-2,-,TRBV9
CASSYIRGANYGYTF,TGTGCCAGCAGTTACATTCGGGGGGCTAACTATGGCTACACCTTC,-,TRBJ1-2,-,TRBV6-5
CAWSLQRGQLEAFF,TGTGCCTGGAGTCTCCAACGTGGGCAGCTTGAAGCTTTCTTT,-,TRBJ1-1,-,TRBV30
CASSPRTGAGELFF,TGTGCCAGCAGCCCCAGGACAGGGGCCGGGGAGCTGTTTTTT,-,TRBJ2-2,TRBD1,TRBV7-9
CASGTGTGMNTEAFF,TGTGCCAGCGGCACCGGGACAGGCATGAACACTGAAGCTTTCTTT,-,TRBJ1-1,TRBD1,TRBV6-5
CASSLDTHTEAFF,TGTGCCAGCAGCTTGGACACACACACTGAAGCTTTCTTT,-,TRBJ1-1,-,TRBV7-8
CASSYARQGFNTEAFF,TGTGCCAGCAGTTACGCTCGACAGGGGTTCAACACTGAAGCTTTCTTT,-,TRBJ1-1,TRBD1,TRBV6-5
CASSLANRDADTQYF,TGTGCCAGCAGCTTGGCCAACAGGGATGCAGATACGCAGTATTTT,-,TRBJ2-3,-,TRBV5-4
CASSNQGDEAFF,TGTGCCAGCAGCAACCAGGGTGATGAAGCTTTCTTT,-,TRBJ1-1,-,TRBV5-4
CASSTTSGGAEPNTGELFF,TGTGCCAGCAGTACCACTAGCGGGGGGGCCGAGCCCAACACCGGGGAGCTGTTTTTT,-,TRBJ2-2,TRBD2,TRBV27
CASSSAHTDTQYF,TGTGCCAGTAGTAGTGCGCACACAGATACGCAGTATTTT,-,TRBJ2-3,-,TRBV19
CASSQVTVSSGANVLTF,TGCGCCAGCAGCCAAGTAACAGTGAGCTCTGGGGCCAACGTCCTGACTTTC,-,TRBJ2-6,-,TRBV4-3
CASSPSGVIIPGRTAKYNEQFF,TGCGCCAGCAGCCCCAGCGGAGTAATTATCCCGGGAAGGACTGCCAAGTACAATGAGCAGTTCTTC,-,TRBJ2-1,-,TRBV4-3
CASGSGTTHPNTGELFF,TGTGCCAGCGGCTCTGGGACTACCCACCCGAACACCGGGGAGCTGTTTTTT,-,TRBJ2-2,TRBD2,TRBV27
CASSANMNTEAFF,TGTGCCAGCAGCGCTAATATGAACACTGAAGCTTTCTTT,-,TRBJ1-1,-,TRBV7-9
CASRQEDSSGGPLDEQFF,TGTGCCAGCAGACAGGAAGATTCTAGCGGGGGGCCCCTCGATGAGCAGTTCTTC,-,TRBJ2-1,TRBD2,TRBV2
CASSFGTSGSTDTQYF,TGTGCCAGCAGCTTTGGGACTAGCGGCAGCACAGATACGCAGTATTTT,-,TRBJ2-3,TRBD2,TRBV11-1
CASSEVAGNQPQHF,TGTGCCAGCAGTGAAGTGGCCGGCAATCAGCCCCAGCATTTT,-,TRBJ1-5,-,TRBV2